One and the same sample provided the 3 T cell receptor beta chains below, sequenced in a study of T cell repertoires in cytomegalovirus infection. TCRdb used MiXCR to reprocess the reads, holding one entry per CDR3 protein. The data hold some 800,000 distinct CDR3 sequences, with roughly 29% observed a single time. Antigens for these TCRs are unknown. The source was cultured CD8+ T cells from PBMCs, collected from culture after CMV antigen stimulation. The receptor set was obtained from a human donor in good health (CMV status not recorded). Some clones in this sample may be carry-over from other donors' samples.

This clonotype has a handful of counts. The V and J genes are TRBV4-2 and TRBJ2-2; D perhaps matches TRBD2 (6 bases). Trimming pared 2 bases from V and 8 bases from J, leaving 18 bases between. CDR3 length: 16 residues. Germline values: CDR1 LGHNA, CDR2 YNFKEQ. CDR3 residues: CASSQQRALLTGELFF. For the CDR3, the DNA is TGTGCCAGCAGCCAACAGCGGGCGCTCCTCACGGGGGAGCTGTTTTTT.

The rearrangement joins TRBV5-4 to TRBJ2-1; the match to TRBD2 covers 9 bases. This CDR3 region has 17 residues. Germline loops: CDR1 SGHNT, CDR2 YYREEE (reference sequence). V shed 6 bases, J shed 5 bases, and the junction held 15 bases outside the gene matches. CDR3 in DNA: TGTGCCAGCAACCAATTAGCGAGCGGGGGGCCGGACAATGAGCAGTTCTTC. This gives the protein CASNQLASGGPDNEQFF.

CDR3 sequence (DNA): TGTGCCAGCAGTTTATGGATCGGGGAGGAGACAGATACGCAGTATTTT. This encodes CASSLWIGEETDTQYF. This chain links TRBV28 with TRBJ2-3; perhaps TRBD2 as D (6 bases). Germline-derived CDR1 and CDR2 are MDHEN and SYDVKM. V was pared by 0 bases and J by 3 bases, with 13 bases between. The CDR3 sequence is 16 residues long.